This TCR beta chain was observed in a study of blood T cell repertoires in COVID-19. Study at large: Sites across the United States, Italy and Spain contributed samples from acute and convalescent COVID-19.

Per the authors' pipeline: Quantification of nucleated cells was approximated via reference gene primer amplification. Clones were sequenced by immunoSEQ multiplex PCR, and TCRdb holds only the in-frame ones, with some missing. The DNA was the basis for D and trimming; V, J and clone size are from that table. The table records 45,000 to 55,000 clones, roughly 83% of them present only once. The V gene's germline CDR1 is ENHRY and CDR2 SYGVKD. V lost 3 bases and J lost 1, with 9 bases in between. This CDR3 is 14 amino acids long. The sequence derives from a woman at least 80 years old with acute or convalescent COVID-19. V gene TRBV10-3 combines with J gene TRBJ1-1, with D unresolved. Sequencing was carried out using peripheral blood. DNA for the CDR3: TGTGCCATCAGTGAACTGGAGACGAACACTGAAGCTTTCTTT. It yields the protein CAISELETNTEAFF.